One and the same sample provided the 32 T cell receptor beta chains below, sequenced in a study of shared clonotypes between healthy human individuals. The repertoire was sequenced with immunoSEQ multiplex PCR; TCRdb's copy has only in-frame clones and lacks some. The table has approximately 980,000 clones, 76% seen once. Sequencing was done on a sample of memory CD4+ T cells sorted from blood. The subset was: CD45RA-negative fraction. These TCRs come from a man aged 18 to 29 in good health.

This clone was counted a few times. The CDR3 DNA reads as TGTGCCAGCAGCCAAGTATCGGGACTCGGGGGAAAACTGTTTTTT. Protein: CASSQVSGLGGKLFF. This sequence joins TRBV14 and TRBJ1-4; D might be TRBD1 (5 bases). The CDR3 runs 15 residues. V lost 1 base to trimming and J lost 10 bases, with 16 bases between them. Germline CDR1 reads SGHDN; CDR2 reads FVKESK.

Of note for this clone: A far larger clone is a single base away, which makes a read error likely. The identical CDR3 is also encoded by other nucleotide sequences in the sample. This sequence joins TRBV7-2 and TRBJ1-5, with 9 bases lining up with TRBD1. V trimming: 6 bases; J trimming: 6 bases; junction bases outside the gene matches: 3. Germline loops: CDR1 SGHTA, CDR2 FQGNSA. CDR3 length equals 13 residues. The CDR3: CASSPDRGQPQHF. The CDR3 nucleotides are TGTGCCAGCAGTCCGGACAGGGGTCAGCCCCAGCATTTT. The complete variable domain, with remaining parts taken from reference TRBV7-2 and TRBJ1-5, reads GAGVSQSPSNKVTEKGKDVELRCDPISGHTALYWYRQSLGQGLEFLIYFQGNSAPDKSGLPSDRFSAERTGGSVSTLTIQRTQQEDSAVYLCASSPDRGQPQHFGDGTRLSIL.

Turning to this clone: The same CDR3 can be traced to other DNA sequences in this sample. DNA of the CDR3: TGTGCCAGCAGCCAAGAAGGCGGGGGGGCGAGGGAGACCCAGTACTTC. Amino acid sequence: CASSQEGGGARETQYF. This sequence joins TRBV4-2 and TRBJ2-5, with 9 bases lining up with TRBD2. The CDR3 has 16 residues. Germline-derived CDR1 and CDR2 are LGHNA and YNFKEQ. V trimming: 0 bases; J trimming: 5 bases; junction bases outside the gene matches: 7.

This clone has only a few counts. V gene TRBV12-5 combines with J gene TRBJ1-1, with unresolved D. The CDR3 contains 13 residues. Trimming shortened V by 2 bases and J by 1 base, and 5 bases separated the two germline ends. Per germline, CDR1 LGHNT and CDR2 FRNRAP. CDR3 in DNA: TGTGCTAGTGGTTTGACCCAGAACACTGAAGCTTTCTTT. It yields the protein CASGLTQNTEAFF. The whole variable domain, filled in from reference TRBV12-5 and TRBJ1-1, reads DARVTQTPRHKVTEMGQEVTMRCQPILGHNTVFWYRQTMMQGLELLAYFRNRAPLDDSGMPKDRFSAEMPDATLATLKIQPSEPRDSAVYFCASGLTQNTEAFFGQGTRLTVV.

V gene TRBV30 combines with J gene TRBJ1-6; possible D gene TRBD1, 6 bases. The germline gives CDR1 GTSNPN, CDR2 SVGIG (reference sequence). V was trimmed by 0 bases and J by 9 bases, leaving 15 bases between them. The CDR3 spans 15 residues. Here the CDR3 reads CAWSVLGGAGSPLHF. The CDR3 DNA sequence: TGTGCCTGGAGTGTACTAGGGGGAGCGGGTTCACCCCTCCACTTT.

This chain connects TRBV11-3 to TRBJ2-7; 9 nucleotides align to TRBD2. CDR1 is SGHNT, CDR2 YENEEA, per germline. CDR3 length: 20 residues. Trimming removed 2 bases from V and 3 bases from J; junction bases left unmatched: 20. The CDR3 reads CASSLKLAGDGAGVDYEQYF. Here the CDR3 DNA reads TGTGCCAGCAGCTTAAAATTAGCGGGAGACGGAGCAGGGGTTGACTACGAGCAGTACTTC.

The chain recombines TRBV7-2 with TRBJ2-1; D is unclear. V was clipped by 2 bases and J by 5 bases, with 13 bases between them. Germline V gene lookup returns CDR1 SGHTA and CDR2 FQGNSA. This CDR3 contains 15 residues. The CDR3 nucleotides read TGTGCCAGCAGCTTACTTCCAGTCCTAAACAATGAGCAGTTCTTC. This encodes CASSLLPVLNNEQFF. Full variable domain (missing parts from reference TRBV7-2 and TRBJ2-1): GAGVSQSPSNKVTEKGKDVELRCDPISGHTALYWYRQSLGQGLEFLIYFQGNSAPDKSGLPSDRFSAERTGGSVSTLTIQRTQQEDSAVYLCASSLLPVLNNEQFFGPGTRLTVL.

V is TRBV19 and J is TRBJ1-1, with D possibly TRBD1 on 5 matching bases. Germline V gene sequence: CDR1 LNHDA, CDR2 SQIVND (reference sequence). V shed 7 bases and J shed 1 base, with 10 bases lying between them. This CDR3 is 13 amino acids long. CDR3 bases: TGTGCCAGTATGAGGGGCTGGAACACTGAAGCTTTCTTT. Translated, it gives CASMRGWNTEAFF.

The rearrangement links TRBV30 to TRBJ1-2, with a tentative D call TRBD1 (5 bases). Germline V gene data show CDR1 as GTSNPN and CDR2 as SVGIG (reference sequence). The CDR3 runs to 15 residues. Trimming shortened V by 0 bases and J by 0 bases, and 11 bases separated the two germline ends. CDR3: CAWSVFRGSNYGYTF. The CDR3 region has the DNA TGTGCCTGGAGTGTTTTCCGGGGCTCTAACTATGGCTACACCTTC.

The V and J genes are TRBV28 and TRBJ1-5, with a possible D match to TRBD1 (6 bases). V lost 6 bases and J 0 bases, leaving 15 bases between the germline ends. The CDR3 totals 16 residues. Germline loops: CDR1 MDHEN, CDR2 SYDVKM. The CDR3 reads CASSPYTQGSNQPQHF. The CDR3, as DNA: TGTGCCAGCAGCCCCTATACACAGGGTAGCAATCAGCCCCAGCATTTT.

This chain joins TRBV2 and TRBJ2-5; D not certain. The V and J ends lost 0 bases and 5 bases respectively, with 13 bases between them. The CDR3 is 15 amino acids. Germline CDR1 SNHLY, CDR2 FYNNEI. The CDR3 nucleotides are TGTGCCAGCAGTGAAGCGATGGTGTGGGGTGAGACCCAGTACTTC. Translation: CASSEAMVWGETQYF.

V is TRBV10-3 and J is TRBJ2-5, with D perhaps assigned TRBD1 or TRBD2 (5 bases each). CDR3 length equals 16 residues. Germline V gene sequence: CDR1 ENHRY, CDR2 SYGVKD. Trimming pared 4 bases from V and 4 bases from J, leaving 19 bases between. In nucleotides, the CDR3 is TGTGCCATCAGTGCCTCCCCGGGGCTCGCCGCAGAGACCCAGTACTTC. Protein sequence: CAISASPGLAAETQYF.

V gene TRBV6-5 combines with J gene TRBJ1-2; D uncertain. Germline lookup yields CDR1 MNHEY and CDR2 SVGAGI. This CDR3 is built from 12 residues. V lost 5 bases to trimming and J lost 5 bases, with 9 bases between them. CDR3 nucleotide sequence: TGTGCCAGCAGTCAAACGATGTATGGCTACACCTTC. Translating gives CASSQTMYGYTF.

This clone was observed at least ten times. The chain joins TRBV11-2 to TRBJ1-1; unclear D gene. Between the trimmed V and J ends, which lost 5 bases and 11 bases, there was a span of 12 bases. Germline V CDR1 and CDR2: SGHAT, FQNNGV. CDR3 length equals 11 residues. The CDR3 nucleotides read TGTGCCAGCAGCCCCCTCGGGTATGCTTTCTTT. This sequence encodes CASSPLGYAFF.

The genes are TRBV19 and TRBJ1-6; 7 positions match TRBD1. Trimming took 9 bases from V and 7 from J; bases not matched to a gene: 15. CDR1 and CDR2 (germline): LNHDA, SQIVND (reference sequence). This CDR3 is built from 16 residues. CDR3: CASRTSGTVVNSPLHF. The CDR3 DNA is TGTGCCAGCCGAACCTCCGGGACAGTAGTCAATTCACCCCTCCACTTT.

V and J are TRBV5-4 and TRBJ2-7; 8 bases align to TRBD1. The CDR3 spans 14 residues. Losses at the gene ends were 2 bases for V and 5 bases for J; bases not matched to a gene: 6. Germline CDR1 and CDR2: SGHNT and YYREEE (reference sequence). CDR3 sequence (DNA): TGTGCCAGCAGCTTAGACAGGGGTTCCAACGAGCAGTACTTC. It yields the protein CASSLDRGSNEQYF.

The count of this clone is one. The chain links TRBV28 to TRBJ2-7, with TRBD2 as a possible D gene (5 bases). The V gene lost 10 bases and the J gene lost 2 bases, with 12 bases spanning the gap. The germline gives CDR1 MDHEN, CDR2 SYDVKM. The CDR3 has 12 residues. CDR3 nucleotides: TGTGCCACCAAAGGACTCCCCTACGAGCAGTACTTC. Residues: CATKGLPYEQYF.

This clone has more than one count but fewer than ten. V gene TRBV5-4 combines with J gene TRBJ1-2; 7 bases are a match to TRBD1. Per germline, CDR1 SGHNT and CDR2 YYREEE (reference sequence). The CDR3 is 13 amino acids. V lost 3 bases, J lost 6 bases, and 5 bases stayed unmatched. CDR3 residues: CASSYDRVNGYTF. The CDR3 DNA reads as TGTGCCAGCAGCTACGACAGGGTAAATGGCTACACCTTC.

This clone was seen more than once but under ten times. Other DNA sequences of this sample code for an identical CDR3. J is TRBJ1-1 and V is TRBV2; a possible D gene is TRBD1 (6 bases). CDR1 and CDR2 (germline): SNHLY, FYNNEI. V was shortened by 6 bases and J by 0 bases, with 8 bases between the two germline ends. The CDR3 runs 13 residues. CDR3 protein: CASRNRVNTEAFF. CDR3 DNA: TGTGCCAGCAGAAACAGGGTGAACACTGAAGCTTTCTTT.

The chain carries TRBV18 and TRBJ1-1; TRBD1 matches 9 bases. This CDR3 contains 14 residues. Germline CDR1 is KGHSH and CDR2 is LQKENI. The junction had 5 bases not matched to a gene; V was cut back by 8 bases and J by 1 base. The CDR3 is CASTKTGGNTEAFF. The CDR3 nucleotides are TGTGCCAGCACAAAGACAGGGGGGAACACTGAAGCTTTCTTT.

This chain links TRBV7-2 with TRBJ2-3; 10 bases agree with TRBD2. Germline values: CDR1 SGHTA, CDR2 FQGNSA. V dropped 3 bases and J dropped 3; count of bases not matched to a gene: 9. The CDR3 consists of 17 residues. CDR3 sequence (DNA): TGTGCCAGCAGCTTCTCAAGAAGCGGGGGGGTAACAGATACGCAGTATTTT. Its protein product is CASSFSRSGGVTDTQYF.

The chain links TRBV5-6 to TRBJ2-5; 10 bases are a match to TRBD2. V was clipped by 0 bases and J by 2 bases; unmatched bases: 4. Looked up from germline, CDR1 is SGHDT and CDR2 is YYEEEE. This CDR3 spans 16 amino acids. The CDR3 nucleotides are TGTGCCAGCAGCTTGGCGCCTAGCGGGAGTCAAGAGACCCAGTACTTC. Translation gives CASSLAPSGSQETQYF.

The genes are TRBV7-6 and TRBJ2-1; D remains ambiguous. Trimming removed 1 base from V and 0 bases from J, with 7 bases in between. The CDR3 has 15 amino acids. Germline V gives CDR1 SGHVS, CDR2 FNYEAQ. In nucleotides, the CDR3 is TGTGCCAGCAGCTTAGGGGGTCTCTCCTACAATGAGCAGTTCTTC. As protein: CASSLGGLSYNEQFF.

This rearrangement joins TRBV11-2 to TRBJ2-2, with a weak D call TRBD1 (5 bases). CDR3 size: 15 residues. The ends were cut back, 1 base at V and 2 bases at J, with 8 bases in the middle. Per the germline V gene, CDR1 is SGHAT and CDR2 is FQNNGV. The CDR3 sequence: CASSLVDTNTGELFF. The DNA for the CDR3 is TGTGCCAGCAGCTTAGTGGACACCAACACCGGGGAGCTGTTTTTT. Full variable domain (rest looked up from reference TRBV11-2 and TRBJ2-2): EAGVAQSPRYKIIEKRQSVAFWCNPISGHATLYWYQQILGQGPKLLIQFQNNGVVDDSQLPKDRFSAERLKGVDSTLKIQPAKLEDSAVYLCASSLVDTNTGELFFGEGSRLTVL.

In its sample, this clone was seen many times. This chain uses TRBV5-6 with TRBJ2-5; TRBD2 matches at 7 bases. Germline CDR1 and CDR2: SGHDT and YYEEEE. V shed 1 base and J 4 bases; nucleotides not matched to a gene: 4. This CDR3 is built from 14 residues. CDR3 loop: CASSLMVAGETQYF. CDR3 nucleotide sequence: TGTGCCAGCAGCTTGATGGTAGCGGGAGAGACCCAGTACTTC.

This chain connects TRBV5-1 to TRBJ2-2; no reliable D call. V was shortened by 5 bases and J by 3 bases, with 8 bases between the two germline ends. Germline assignment: CDR1 SGHRS and CDR2 YFSETQ. The CDR3 runs 13 residues. CDR3 nucleotide sequence: TGCGCCAGCAGTTGGAGTGACACCGGGGAGCTGTTTTTT. Its translation is CASSWSDTGELFF.

A few counts support this clone. The genes are TRBV6-6 and TRBJ1-2, with D tentatively TRBD1 (6 bases). This CDR3 is built from 11 residues. V lost 8 bases to trimming and J lost 3 bases, with 7 bases between them. Germline V CDR1 and CDR2: MNHNY, SVGAGI (reference sequence). DNA of the CDR3: TGTGCCAGCCACAGGGACTATGGCTACACCTTC. This gives the protein CASHRDYGYTF.

The V gene is TRBV5-1, the J gene TRBJ1-2; possible D gene TRBD1, 6 bases. CDR3 length: 14 amino acids. Germline-derived CDR1 and CDR2 are SGHRS and YFSETQ. V was pared by 7 bases and J by 3 bases, with 16 bases between. The CDR3 is CASSPDRPDYGYTF. In DNA, the CDR3 is TGCGCCAGCTCTCCCGACAGGCCAGACTATGGCTACACCTTC.

The V and J genes are TRBV4-2 and TRBJ2-5; no firm D call. Germline V gives CDR1 LGHNA, CDR2 YNFKEQ. CDR3 length equals 13 residues. The V end was cut by 1 base, the J end by 5 bases, with 8 bases between. The CDR3 protein is CASSQGLRETQYF. CDR3 nucleotide sequence: TGTGCCAGCAGCCAAGGATTGAGGGAGACCCAGTACTTC.

The V gene is TRBV5-1, the J gene TRBJ2-7, with D tentatively TRBD1 or TRBD2 (6 bases each). V shed 4 bases and J shed 3 bases, with 14 bases lying between them. Germline V gene sequence: CDR1 SGHRS, CDR2 YFSETQ. The CDR3 runs to 14 residues. The CDR3 loop reads CASSTRGGLYEQYF. CDR3 bases: TGCGCCAGCAGCACCCGAGGGGGGCTCTACGAGCAGTACTTC.

This chain uses TRBV7-9 with TRBJ2-7; 7 bases fit TRBD1. J lost 3 bases, V lost 3 bases, and 5 bases had no gene match. The CDR3 has 14 amino acids. Germline loops: CDR1 SEHNR, CDR2 FQNEAQ (reference sequence). The CDR3 DNA follows: TGTGCCAGCAGCTTCGAGGGGGCCGGCTACGAGCAGTACTTC. It encodes CASSFEGAGYEQYF.

This sequence joins TRBV2 and TRBJ1-2; D uncertain. The CDR3 covers 14 residues. Germline V gene sequence: CDR1 SNHLY, CDR2 FYNNEI. Trimming removed 8 bases from V and 0 bases from J, with 13 bases in between. CDR3 sequence reads: CASCQSPSNYGYTF. DNA for the CDR3: TGTGCCAGCTGTCAGAGTCCCTCTAACTATGGCTACACCTTC.